This T cell receptor (beta chain) was sequenced for a study of cytomegalovirus exposure and HLA in healthy donors. Overall study context: Early on, a data release was issued that held about 85 million unique TCRs from HLA-typed donors.

On this clone: Its target is not known.

CDR1 and CDR2 from the germline V gene are DFQATT and SNEGSKA (reference sequence). Germline trimming cut 6 bases from V and 10 bases from J; bases unmatched to any gene: 7. This CDR3 spans 11 amino acids. The PCR contained 60 Vbeta and 13 Jbeta primers. Clones were sequenced by immunoSEQ multiplex PCR, and TCRdb holds only the in-frame ones, with some missing. The table shows over 100,000 clones, with 60% to 80% occurring only once. Points from the study as a whole: The authors confirmed in vitro that a few CMV-associated chains were specific for CMV antigens. Presence/absence analyses assumed roughly uniform sequencing depth across donors, which may not hold. Cytomegalovirus-associated TCR beta chains were listed, numbering roughly 150.

The TCR sequence derives from a male donor in good health and CMV-seronegative. The chain links TRBV20-1 to TRBJ1-2; TRBD1 agrees at 8 bases. Sequenced input: PBMCs. This CDR3 reads CSADRDRSYTF. CDR3 bases: TGCAGTGCCGACAGGGACAGGTCCTACACCTTC.